The 4 T cell receptor beta chains below all came from one sample that was sequenced in a study of blood T cell repertoires in COVID-19. Data came from immunoSEQ multiplex PCR; TCRdb stores just in-frame clones and leaves some out. This table holds about 44,000 clones, around 90% found once. Sequencing input: peripheral blood. The receptors originated from a woman aged 80 or over in a cohort sampled during active or convalescent COVID-19.

There are a few counts of this clone. The chain uses TRBV5-6 and TRBJ1-2; D is undetermined. The CDR3 covers 14 residues. Trimming took off 0 bases at V and 5 bases at J, with 11 bases between the two ends. Germline CDR1 SGHDT, CDR2 YYEEEE. CDR3 sequence (DNA): TGTGCCAGCAGCTTGGCCAGGCCGCTATATGGCTACACCTTC. Protein: CASSLARPLYGYTF.

This chain joins TRBV5-4 and TRBJ2-4, with 8 positions matching TRBD2. V trimming: 6 bases; J trimming: 3 bases; junction bases outside the gene matches: 20. The CDR3 contains 19 residues. Germline loops: CDR1 SGHNT, CDR2 YYREEE (reference sequence). The CDR3 DNA is TGTGCCAGCAAGGGGACAACACTAGGCCCGGGGGGGGACAAAAACATTCAGTACTTC. Encoded protein: CASKGTTLGPGGDKNIQYF.

This clone was detected a few times. This chain connects TRBV7-9 to TRBJ1-2; 8 bases are shared with TRBD1. After removal of 5 bases from V and 4 bases from J, the junction contained 12 bases not matched to a gene. Germline V gives CDR1 SEHNR, CDR2 FQNEAQ (reference sequence). The CDR3 sequence is 16 residues long. As DNA, the CDR3 is TGTGCCAGCAGCCGGGGACAGGCTGCAGGGGTCTATGGCTACACCTTC. As protein: CASSRGQAAGVYGYTF.

The chain combines TRBV19 with TRBJ2-1; possible D gene TRBD2, 6 bases. In germline, CDR1 is LNHDA, CDR2 SQIVND (reference sequence). The CDR3 runs 14 residues. The V end was cut by 1 base, the J end by 7 bases, with 11 bases between. CDR3 protein: CASSIGRERNEQFF. For the CDR3, the DNA is TGTGCCAGTAGTATAGGGAGGGAGCGAAATGAGCAGTTCTTC.